A single T cell receptor beta chain is shown here with its context. The data derive from a study of Graves' ophthalmopathy and Graves' hyperthyroidism. This CDR3 is 13 amino acids long. Trimming at V came to 5 bases and at J to 3 bases, leaving 2 bases not matched to a gene. The germline CDR1 and CDR2 sequences are MNHEY and SVGEGT. RNA transcripts yielded amplified TCR beta CDR3 regions. The library came from an HTBI-primed first-round RT-PCR and a second-round multiplex PCR. TCRdb passed the multiplex PCR reads through MiXCR, listing each CDR3 protein once. The sample carries approximately 460,000 distinct CDR3 sequences, approximately 15% recorded once.

The sequence was obtained from a woman aged 30 to 39 with Graves' ophthalmopathy. The rearrangement uses TRBV6-2 or TRBV6-3 and TRBJ1-1; 8 positions match TRBD1. The sequenced sample was blood. Here the CDR3 DNA reads TGTGCCAGCAGTACAGGGGGTTACACTGAAGCTTTCTTT. Translated: CASSTGGYTEAFF.